This is a list of T cell receptor beta chains from one sample in a study of blood T cell repertoires in COVID-19. Sequencing used immunoSEQ multiplex PCR; TCRdb keeps in-frame clones, though not all of them. The sample includes tens of thousands of clones, 82% of them seen just once. The sample taken for sequencing was peripheral blood. These receptors all stem from a human donor in a cohort sampled during active COVID-19. Each CDR3 is given with its conserved first and last residue. Each record gives: V gene, J gene, D gene, clone size, CDR3 protein, CDR3 DNA. D genes are given only for firm matches. Some rows mark clone size as missing; the rest say once, few, many or name a class of expanded clone.

TRBV18	TRBJ2-1	TRBD1	NA	CASSPPGQAPNEQFF	TGTGCCAGCTCACCTCCGGGACAGGCCCCCAATGAGCAGTTCTTC
TRBV10-2	TRBJ2-7	NA	few	CASSVQTASYEQYF	TGCGCCAGCAGTGTACAGACAGCCTCCTACGAGCAGTACTTC
TRBV4-1	TRBJ2-1	TRBD2	NA	CASSQDPPARAGGANEQFF	TGCGCCAGCAGCCAAGACCCCCCGGCGCGGGCGGGGGGGGCAAATGAGCAGTTCTTC
TRBV5-4	TRBJ2-1	NA	NA	CASSLGQGRPYNEQFF	TGTGCCAGCAGCTTGGGGCAGGGAAGGCCCTACAATGAGCAGTTCTTC
TRBV30	TRBJ1-1	TRBD1	NA	CAWSVTGVEAFF	TGTGCCTGGAGTGTCACAGGGGTTGAAGCTTTCTTT
TRBV15	TRBJ2-5	NA	NA	CATSRVNALRETQYF	TGTGCCACCAGCAGAGTAAACGCCCTCCGGGAGACCCAGTACTTC
TRBV5-1	TRBJ2-1	TRBD2	NA	CASSSLTSGGESSYNEQFF	TGCGCCAGCAGCTCCCTGACTAGCGGGGGCGAGAGCTCCTACAATGAGCAGTTCTTC
TRBV3-1/TRBV3-2	TRBJ1-2	NA	few	CASTPGGGLGYTF	TGTGCCAGCACCCCGGGCGGGGGCCTTGGCTACACCTTC
TRBV10-1	TRBJ2-1	TRBD1	once	CASSLAGGSSYNEQFF	TGCGCCAGCAGCCTGGCAGGGGGTAGCTCCTACAATGAGCAGTTCTTC
TRBV19	TRBJ2-3	TRBD1	once	CASSIGTGPPLFDTQYF	TGTGCCAGTAGTATCGGGACAGGGCCTCCGCTCTTCGATACGCAGTATTTT
TRBV11-2	TRBJ2-1	TRBD1	NA	CASSRDRSSYNEQFF	TGTGCCAGCAGCCGGGACAGGAGCTCCTACAATGAGCAGTTCTTC
TRBV5-1	TRBJ1-2	NA	few	CASSPAAQVLDGYTF	TGCGCCAGCAGCCCCGCAGCTCAGGTGCTCGACGGCTACACCTTC
TRBV19	TRBJ1-1	NA	NA	CASIFSPGTEAFF	TGTGCCAGTATCTTCTCGCCGGGGACTGAAGCTTTCTTT
TRBV18	TRBJ2-7	NA	NA	CASSEGDGFTYEQYF	TGTGCCAGCTCAGAGGGGGACGGGTTCACCTACGAGCAGTACTTC
TRBV11-2	TRBJ2-5	NA	NA	CASSLGLGTDQETQYF	TGTGCCAGCAGCTTAGGGCTCGGGACTGACCAAGAGACCCAGTACTTC
TRBV24-1	TRBJ2-3	NA	NA	CATSDAEGVVPDTQYF	TGTGCCACCAGTGATGCAGAGGGGGTAGTTCCAGATACGCAGTATTTT
TRBV6-1	TRBJ2-4	NA	once	CASSARQVRAKNIQYF	TGTGCCAGCAGTGCCCGACAAGTAAGGGCCAAAAACATTCAGTACTTC
TRBV10-3	TRBJ1-4	NA	NA	CAISESGGGGEKLFF	TGTGCCATCAGTGAGTCGGGGGGAGGAGGTGAAAAACTGTTTTTT
TRBV18	TRBJ1-1	TRBD1	once	CASSQPRDRALEAFF	TGTGCCAGCTCACAACCCCGGGACAGGGCCCTTGAAGCTTTCTTT
TRBV18	TRBJ2-5	NA	NA	CASSPSLGPQETQYF	TGTGCCAGCTCACCATCGCTGGGGCCCCAAGAGACCCAGTACTTC
TRBV2	TRBJ2-7	NA	NA	CASSLYEQYF	TGTGCCAGCAGTCTGTACGAGCAGTACTTC
TRBV2	TRBJ1-2	TRBD1	few	CASSFGQAGDGYTF	TGTGCCAGCAGCTTCGGACAGGCCGGCGATGGCTACACCTTC
TRBV5-1	TRBJ2-3	TRBD1	NA	CASRLDRGTDTQYF	TGCGCCAGCAGATTGGACAGGGGGACAGATACGCAGTATTTT
TRBV2	TRBJ1-5	NA	NA	CASSRGNQPQHF	TGTGCCAGCAGCCGGGGCAATCAGCCCCAGCATTTT
TRBV4-1	TRBJ1-2	NA	NA	CASSQDPLNYGYTF	TGCGCCAGCAGCCAAGATCCGCTAAACTATGGCTACACCTTC
TRBV28	TRBJ2-7	NA	few	CASSFLQGTDEQYF	TGTGCCAGCAGTTTCCTCCAGGGCACCGACGAGCAGTACTTC
TRBV5-1	TRBJ1-1	NA	NA	CASSWFGSDTHYTEAFF	TGCGCCAGCAGCTGGTTCGGTTCGGACACCCATTACACTGAAGCTTTCTTT
TRBV4-1	TRBJ2-3	TRBD2	NA	CASSGGTSGFTDTQYF	TGCGCCAGCAGCGGTGGGACTAGCGGATTCACAGATACGCAGTATTTT
TRBV6-4	TRBJ2-1	TRBD2	once	CASSDRLAGALGSYNEQFF	TGTGCCAGCAGTGATAGGTTAGCGGGGGCCCTGGGCTCCTACAATGAGCAGTTCTTC